This is a list of T cell receptor beta chains from one sample in a study of PD-1 blockade in classical Hodgkin lymphoma. Assay: immunoSEQ multiplex PCR; the TCRdb copy retains only in-frame clones and omits some. The table records some 64,000 clones, 85% to 90% of them present only once. Sequenced here: peripheral blood mononuclear cells (PBMCs), sampled at baseline. All receptors come from a human donor with classical Hodgkin lymphoma. CDR3s include the opening cysteine and the closing phenylalanine or tryptophan. The order of the fields is V gene, J gene, D gene, CDR3 protein. The D gene is left open where the match is weak.

V gene: TRBV9
J gene: TRBJ2-1
D gene: -
CDR3 protein: CASSALGEQFF

V gene: TRBV25-1
J gene: TRBJ1-2
D gene: -
CDR3 protein: CASSAQGTNYGYTF

V gene: TRBV7-8
J gene: TRBJ1-2
D gene: -
CDR3 protein: CASSSLVGYGYTF

V gene: TRBV27
J gene: TRBJ1-4
D gene: -
CDR3 protein: CASSSRALTNEKLFF

V gene: TRBV10-3
J gene: TRBJ1-2
D gene: -
CDR3 protein: CAISDSVSYDGYTF

V gene: TRBV7-8
J gene: TRBJ1-2
D gene: TRBD1
CDR3 protein: CASSLSVGTGYGYTF

V gene: TRBV16
J gene: TRBJ2-7
D gene: TRBD2
CDR3 protein: CASSQNPGRAYEQYF

V gene: TRBV10-1
J gene: TRBJ1-2
D gene: -
CDR3 protein: CASGPGRNGYTF

V gene: TRBV15
J gene: TRBJ2-7
D gene: -
CDR3 protein: CATSRERARGGAGLSYEQYF

V gene: TRBV12-5
J gene: TRBJ2-7
D gene: -
CDR3 protein: CASGLLGNEQYF

V gene: TRBV2
J gene: TRBJ2-5
D gene: TRBD2
CDR3 protein: CASSDVAGPQETQYF

V gene: TRBV19
J gene: TRBJ2-5
D gene: -
CDR3 protein: CASNKQGPQETQYF

V gene: TRBV16
J gene: TRBJ1-3
D gene: -
CDR3 protein: CASAWGRGNTIYF

V gene: TRBV6-6
J gene: TRBJ1-1
D gene: -
CDR3 protein: CASSYGSGNTEAFF

V gene: TRBV6-5
J gene: TRBJ2-7
D gene: TRBD1
CDR3 protein: CASRTGMGYEQYF

V gene: TRBV30
J gene: TRBJ2-7
D gene: -
CDR3 protein: CAWTGDGVEQYF

V gene: TRBV28
J gene: TRBJ1-6
D gene: -
CDR3 protein: CASSLRAVDSPLHF

V gene: TRBV5-1
J gene: TRBJ2-5
D gene: TRBD1
CDR3 protein: CASSYDRGVETQYF

V gene: TRBV9
J gene: TRBJ1-3
D gene: -
CDR3 protein: CASSPPGVDTIYF

V gene: TRBV10-2
J gene: TRBJ2-5
D gene: TRBD2
CDR3 protein: CASSVRAGDRTQYF

V gene: TRBV19
J gene: TRBJ2-3
D gene: TRBD2
CDR3 protein: CASSRGLADTQYF

V gene: TRBV25-1
J gene: TRBJ1-2
D gene: -
CDR3 protein: CASTPPRGSHYGYTF

V gene: TRBV4-1
J gene: TRBJ2-1
D gene: -
CDR3 protein: CASSQDWGVGRNEQFF

V gene: TRBV30
J gene: TRBJ1-5
D gene: -
CDR3 protein: CAWSEYTGPLSKQPQHF

V gene: TRBV7-9
J gene: TRBJ2-7
D gene: TRBD1
CDR3 protein: CASSSLRTGVLYEQYF

V gene: TRBV6-5
J gene: TRBJ1-1
D gene: -
CDR3 protein: CASSTRGVQGEAFF